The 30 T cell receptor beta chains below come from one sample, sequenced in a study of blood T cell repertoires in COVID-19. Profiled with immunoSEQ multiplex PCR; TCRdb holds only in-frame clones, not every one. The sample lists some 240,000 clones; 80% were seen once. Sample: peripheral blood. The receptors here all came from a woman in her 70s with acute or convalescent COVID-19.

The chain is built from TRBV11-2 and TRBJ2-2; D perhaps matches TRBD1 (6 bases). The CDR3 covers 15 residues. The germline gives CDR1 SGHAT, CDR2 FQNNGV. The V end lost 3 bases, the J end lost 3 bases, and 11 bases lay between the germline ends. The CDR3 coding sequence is TGTGCCAGCAGCTTGCAGGGGCCCTACACCGGGGAGCTGTTTTTT. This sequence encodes CASSLQGPYTGELFF.

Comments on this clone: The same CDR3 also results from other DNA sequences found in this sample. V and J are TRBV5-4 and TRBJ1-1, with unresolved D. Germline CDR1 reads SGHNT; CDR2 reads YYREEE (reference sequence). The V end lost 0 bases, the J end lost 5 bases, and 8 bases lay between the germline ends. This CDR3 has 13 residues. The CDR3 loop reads CASSLDSHTEAFF. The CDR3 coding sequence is TGTGCCAGCAGCTTGGACAGCCATACTGAAGCTTTCTTT.

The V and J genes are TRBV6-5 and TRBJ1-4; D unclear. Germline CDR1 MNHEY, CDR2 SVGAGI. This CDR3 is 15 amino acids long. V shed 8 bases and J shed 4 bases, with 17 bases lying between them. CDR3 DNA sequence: TGTGCCAGCGCGGTTTCCACCAATTTTAATGAAAAACTGTTTTTT. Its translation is CASAVSTNFNEKLFF.

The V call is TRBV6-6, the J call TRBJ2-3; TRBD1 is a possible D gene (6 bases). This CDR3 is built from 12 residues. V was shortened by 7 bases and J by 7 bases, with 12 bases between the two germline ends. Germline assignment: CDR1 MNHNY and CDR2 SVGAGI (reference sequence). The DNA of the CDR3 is TGTGCCAGCACCCTGGACAGTAATACGCAGTATTTT. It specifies CASTLDSNTQYF.

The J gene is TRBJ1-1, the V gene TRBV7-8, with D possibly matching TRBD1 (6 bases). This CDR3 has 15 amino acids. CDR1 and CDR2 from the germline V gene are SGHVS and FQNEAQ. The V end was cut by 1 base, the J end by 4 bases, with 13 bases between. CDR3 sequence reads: CASSLDHTGSTEAFF. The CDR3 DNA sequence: TGTGCCAGCAGCTTAGATCACACAGGGAGCACTGAAGCTTTCTTT.

CDR3: CATSRGREAGYTF. The CDR3 DNA follows: TGTGCCACCAGCAGAGGCAGGGAAGCAGGCTACACCTTC. The chain combines TRBV15 with TRBJ1-2; the D gene is possibly TRBD1 (5 bases). Trimming left V 1 base short and J 8 bases short, with 11 bases between. CDR1 and CDR2 (germline): LNHNV, YYDKDF (reference sequence). The CDR3 loop spans 13 amino acids.

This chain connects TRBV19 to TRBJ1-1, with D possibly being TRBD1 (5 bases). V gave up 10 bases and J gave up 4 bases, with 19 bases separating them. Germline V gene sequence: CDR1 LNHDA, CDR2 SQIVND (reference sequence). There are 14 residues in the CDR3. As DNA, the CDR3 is TGTGCCACTAGGGAGGGGAGGCGGGTCACTGAAGCTTTCTTT. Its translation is CATREGRRVTEAFF.

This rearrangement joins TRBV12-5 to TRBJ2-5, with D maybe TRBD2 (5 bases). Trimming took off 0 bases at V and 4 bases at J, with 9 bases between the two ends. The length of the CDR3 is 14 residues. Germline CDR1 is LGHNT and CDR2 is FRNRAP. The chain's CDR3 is CASGLVPEGETQYF. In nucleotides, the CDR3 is TGTGCTAGTGGTTTGGTCCCCGAGGGAGAGACCCAGTACTTC.

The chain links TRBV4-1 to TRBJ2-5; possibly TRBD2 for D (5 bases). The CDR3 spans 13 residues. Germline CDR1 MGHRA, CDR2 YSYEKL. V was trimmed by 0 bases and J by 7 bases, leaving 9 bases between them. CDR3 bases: TGCGCCAGCAGCCAAGATGACCTAGCGACCCAGTACTTC. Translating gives CASSQDDLATQYF.

The CDR3 reads CASSQDQRGGYEQYF. CDR3 coding DNA: TGTGCCAGCAGCCAAGATCAGCGGGGGGGCTACGAGCAGTACTTC. The chain employs TRBV3-1 (or the pseudogene TRBV3-2) and TRBJ2-7; TRBD2 matches at 10 bases. J lost 3 bases, V lost 0 bases, and 2 bases had no gene match. The CDR3 has 15 residues. Germline V lookup: CDR1 LGHDT, CDR2 YNNKEL (reference sequence).

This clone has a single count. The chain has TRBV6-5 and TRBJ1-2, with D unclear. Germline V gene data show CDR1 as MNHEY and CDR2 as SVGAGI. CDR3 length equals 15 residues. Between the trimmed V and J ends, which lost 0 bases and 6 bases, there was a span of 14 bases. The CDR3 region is CASSYSVEGSDGYTF. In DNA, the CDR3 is TGTGCCAGCAGTTACTCGGTAGAGGGCTCGGATGGCTACACCTTC.

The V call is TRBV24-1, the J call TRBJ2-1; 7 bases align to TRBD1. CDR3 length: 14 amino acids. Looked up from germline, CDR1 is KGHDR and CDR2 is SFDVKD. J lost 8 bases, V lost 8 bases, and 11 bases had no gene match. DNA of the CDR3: TGTGCCACCAACCCTTCCCGACAGGGCGATGAGCAGTTCTTC. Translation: CATNPSRQGDEQFF.

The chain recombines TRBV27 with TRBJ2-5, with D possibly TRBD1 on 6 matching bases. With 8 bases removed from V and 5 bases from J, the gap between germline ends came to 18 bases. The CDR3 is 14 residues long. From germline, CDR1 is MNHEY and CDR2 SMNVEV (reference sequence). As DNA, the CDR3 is TGTGCCAGCGCTTCTAACAGGGTCGGGGAGACCCAGTACTTC. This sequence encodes CASASNRVGETQYF.

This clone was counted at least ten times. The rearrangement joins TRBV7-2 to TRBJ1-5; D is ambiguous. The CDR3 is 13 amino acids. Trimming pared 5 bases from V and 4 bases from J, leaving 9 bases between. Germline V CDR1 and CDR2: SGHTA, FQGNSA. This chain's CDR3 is CASSPEANQPQHF. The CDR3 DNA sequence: TGTGCCAGCAGCCCGGAAGCGAATCAGCCCCAGCATTTT.

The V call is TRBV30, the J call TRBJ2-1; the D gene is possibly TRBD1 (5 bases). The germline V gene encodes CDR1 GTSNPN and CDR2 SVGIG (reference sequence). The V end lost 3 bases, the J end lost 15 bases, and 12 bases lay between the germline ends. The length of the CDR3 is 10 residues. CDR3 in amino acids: CAWSGHSSFF. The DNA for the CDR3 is TGTGCCTGGAGCGGACACTCGTCGTTCTTC.

The CDR3 DNA sequence: TGTGCCAGCACCAGATCTAGCAATCAGCCCCAGCATTTT. Translating it yields CASTRSSNQPQHF. This chain joins TRBV12-3 or TRBV12-4 and TRBJ1-5; D gene ambiguous. The CDR3 consists of 13 residues. The ends were cut back, 7 bases at V and 0 bases at J, with 7 bases in the middle.

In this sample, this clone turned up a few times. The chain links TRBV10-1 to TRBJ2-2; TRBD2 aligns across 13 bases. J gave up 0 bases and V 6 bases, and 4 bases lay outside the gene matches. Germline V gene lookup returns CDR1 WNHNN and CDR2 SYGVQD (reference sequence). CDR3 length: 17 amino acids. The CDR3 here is CASRKTSGGPNTGELFF. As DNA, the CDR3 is TGCGCCAGCAGAAAGACTAGCGGGGGGCCGAACACCGGGGAGCTGTTTTTT.

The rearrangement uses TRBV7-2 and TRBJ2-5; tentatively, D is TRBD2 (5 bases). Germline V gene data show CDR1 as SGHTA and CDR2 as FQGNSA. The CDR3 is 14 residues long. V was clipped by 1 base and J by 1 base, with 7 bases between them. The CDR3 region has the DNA TGTGCCAGCAGCTTAGGGACTCTCCAAGAGACCCAGTACTTC. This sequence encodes CASSLGTLQETQYF.

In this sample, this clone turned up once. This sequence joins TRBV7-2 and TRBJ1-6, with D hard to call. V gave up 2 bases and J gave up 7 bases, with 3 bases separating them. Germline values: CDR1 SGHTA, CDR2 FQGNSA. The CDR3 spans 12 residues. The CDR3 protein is CASSLINSPLHF. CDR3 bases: TGTGCCAGCAGCTTAATAAATTCACCCCTCCACTTT.

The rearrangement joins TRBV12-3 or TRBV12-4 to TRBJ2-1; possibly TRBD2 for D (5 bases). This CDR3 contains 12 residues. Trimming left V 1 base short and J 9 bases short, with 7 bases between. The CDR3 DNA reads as TGTGCCAGCAGTTTAGGGAGCGGTGAGCAGTTCTTC. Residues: CASSLGSGEQFF.

Written as DNA, the CDR3 is TGCGCCAGCAGTAGCGGGAACACCGGGGAGCTGTTTTTT. It encodes CASSSGNTGELFF. The chain employs TRBV10-1 and TRBJ2-2; tentatively, D is TRBD2 (5 bases). Germline loops: CDR1 WNHNN, CDR2 SYGVQD (reference sequence). This CDR3 comprises 13 residues. V lost 5 bases to trimming and J lost 1 base, with 5 bases between them.

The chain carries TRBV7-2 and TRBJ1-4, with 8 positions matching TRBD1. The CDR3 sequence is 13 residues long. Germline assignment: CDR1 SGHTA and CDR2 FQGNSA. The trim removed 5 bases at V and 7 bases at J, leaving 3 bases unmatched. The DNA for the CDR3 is TGTGCCAGCAGCCCCAGGGGGCGTGAAAAACTGTTTTTT. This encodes CASSPRGREKLFF.

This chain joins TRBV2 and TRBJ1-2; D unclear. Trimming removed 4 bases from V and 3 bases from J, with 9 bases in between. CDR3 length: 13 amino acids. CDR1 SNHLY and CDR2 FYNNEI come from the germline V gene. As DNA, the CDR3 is TGTGCCAGCAGTGCCGAACAGTACTATGGCTACACCTTC. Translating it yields CASSAEQYYGYTF.

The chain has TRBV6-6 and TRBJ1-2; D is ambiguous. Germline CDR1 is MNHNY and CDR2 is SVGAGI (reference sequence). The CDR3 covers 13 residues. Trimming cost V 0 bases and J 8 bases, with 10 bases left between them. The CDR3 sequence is CASSYSKEGGYTF. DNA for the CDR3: TGTGCCAGCAGTTACTCGAAGGAGGGCGGCTACACCTTC.

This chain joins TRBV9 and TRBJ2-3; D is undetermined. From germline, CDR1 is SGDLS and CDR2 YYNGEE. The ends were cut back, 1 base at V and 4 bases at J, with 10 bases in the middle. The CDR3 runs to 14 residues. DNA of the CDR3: TGTGCCAGCAGCGTACGAGAGTTTCCAGATACGCAGTATTTT. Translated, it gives CASSVREFPDTQYF. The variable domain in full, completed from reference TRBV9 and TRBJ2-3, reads DSGVTQTPKHLITATGQRVTLRCSPRSGDLSVYWYQQSLDQGLQFLIQYYNGEERAKGNILERFSAQQFPDLHSELNLSSLELGDSALYFCASSVREFPDTQYFGPGTRLTVL.

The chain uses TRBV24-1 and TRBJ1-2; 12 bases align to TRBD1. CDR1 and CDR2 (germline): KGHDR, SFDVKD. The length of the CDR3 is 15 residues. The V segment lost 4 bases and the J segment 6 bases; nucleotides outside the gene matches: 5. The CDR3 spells CATSEGTGGVDGYTF. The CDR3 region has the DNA TGTGCCACCAGTGAGGGGACAGGGGGCGTAGATGGCTACACCTTC.

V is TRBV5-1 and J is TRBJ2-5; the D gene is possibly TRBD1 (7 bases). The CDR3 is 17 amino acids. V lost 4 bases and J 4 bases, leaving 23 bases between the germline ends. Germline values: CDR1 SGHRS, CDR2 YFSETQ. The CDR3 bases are TGCGCCAGCAGCCTCTTAGGAGGGGGCGCGGATATAGAGACCCAGTACTTC. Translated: CASSLLGGGADIETQYF. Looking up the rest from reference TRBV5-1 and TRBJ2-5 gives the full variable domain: KAGVTQTPRYLIKTRGQQVTLSCSPISGHRSVSWYQQTPGQGLQFLFEYFSETQRNKGNFPGRFSGRQFSNSRSEMNVSTLELGDSALYLCASSLLGGGADIETQYFGPGTRLLVL.

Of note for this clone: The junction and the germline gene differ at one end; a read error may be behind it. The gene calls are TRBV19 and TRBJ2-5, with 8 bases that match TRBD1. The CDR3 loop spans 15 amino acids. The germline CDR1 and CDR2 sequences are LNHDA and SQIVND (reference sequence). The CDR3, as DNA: TGTGTCAGTAGTCACGGCAGGGGGCTATCGGAGACCCAGTACTTC. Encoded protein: CVSSHGRGLSETQYF. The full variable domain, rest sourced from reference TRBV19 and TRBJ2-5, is DGGITQSPKYLFRKEGQNVTLSCEQNLNHDAMYWYRQDPGQGLRLIYYSQIVNDFQKGDIAEGYSVSREKKESFPLTVTSAQKNPTAFYLCVSSHGRGLSETQYFGPGTRLLVL.

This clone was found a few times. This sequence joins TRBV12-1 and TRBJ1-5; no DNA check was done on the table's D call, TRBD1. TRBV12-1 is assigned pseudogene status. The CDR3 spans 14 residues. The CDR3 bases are TGTGCCAGCGTCGCCAGGGGGCGCAATCAGCCCCAGCATTTT. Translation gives CASVARGRNQPQHF.

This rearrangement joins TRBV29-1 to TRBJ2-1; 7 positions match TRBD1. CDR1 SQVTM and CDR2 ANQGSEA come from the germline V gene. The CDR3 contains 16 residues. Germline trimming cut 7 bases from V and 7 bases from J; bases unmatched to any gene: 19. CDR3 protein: CSASKGAADATNEQFF. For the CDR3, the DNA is TGCAGCGCATCAAAGGGGGCGGCAGACGCTACGAATGAGCAGTTCTTC.